This T cell receptor (beta chain) was sequenced during a study of blood T cell repertoires in COVID-19. On the study more broadly: COVID-19 samples collected from the United States, Italy and Spain covered acute and convalescent phases. From T cells, B-cell-depleted T cells, or PBMCs came the material, which was cDNA or gDNA.

Per the original data handling: Cell counts per sample came from amplifying reference gene primers. The data were produced by immunoSEQ multiplex PCR, yet TCRdb's version contains in-frame clones alone and is incomplete. The V and J calls and clone size are taken from that table; D and trimming were inferred from the DNA. The table has about 150,000 clones, around 83% seen once; the top ten hold 25% to 30%. The V gene's germline CDR1 is MGHRA and CDR2 YSYEKL. The CDR3 is made up of 17 amino acids. V was trimmed by 3 bases and J by 6 bases, leaving 23 bases between them. The chain uses TRBV4-1 and TRBJ1-2; D may be TRBD1 (5 bases). This sequence originates from a woman aged 55-70 years with acute or convalescent COVID-19. What was sequenced was peripheral blood. In DNA form, the CDR3 reads TGCGCCAGCAGCCACGACAGAGCCCTTCATGAAACCCATGGCTACACCTTC. This codes for CASSHDRALHETHGYTF.